A selection of T cell receptor beta chains follows, all from one sample in a study of OX40 agonist ivuxolimab in advanced cancers. Produced via immunoSEQ multiplex PCR; TCRdb's table is partial and in-frame only. The top ten clones hold 0.94% of a sample with tens of thousands of clones, 85% to 90% of them seen once. Source: CD4+ or CD8+ T cells sorted from blood, taken in a trial of the OX40 agonist ivuxolimab. Source of these receptors: an adult with an advanced solid tumor such as melanoma, head and neck, liver or kidney cancer. Both conserved end residues are part of each CDR3. Fields, in order: CDR3 DNA, CDR3 protein, D gene, V gene, J gene, clone size. A D gene is named only where the DNA matches it firmly. Some rows have no size entry. The others give once, few or many, or a class for an expanded clone.

TGTGCCAGCAGTCGAGGCAGGGCGCCCACTGAAGCTTTCTTT	CASSRGRAPTEAFF	-	TRBV11-3	TRBJ1-1	-
TGTGCCAGCAGTTACAGGGGGAACACTGAAGCTTTCTTT	CASSYRGNTEAFF	-	TRBV6-5	TRBJ1-1	-
TGTGCCAGTAGTACCGGACAGGCCATGGCTGAGCCCCAGCATTTT	CASSTGQAMAEPQHF	TRBD1	TRBV19	TRBJ1-5	-
TGTGCCAGCATGATTGGGGGGAACACTGAAGCTTTCTTT	CASMIGGNTEAFF	-	TRBV13	TRBJ1-1	-
TGCGCCAGCAGCCCACAGGGACAGGGATCCTATGGCTACACCTTC	CASSPQGQGSYGYTF	TRBD1	TRBV5-1	TRBJ1-2	-
TGTGCCAGCAGTGAAGTAGGAAACACCATATATTTT	CASSEVGNTIYF	-	TRBV6-1	TRBJ1-3	-
TGTGCCAGTAAAGTTCCAGGAAGGCATCAGCCCCAGCATTTT	CASKVPGRHQPQHF	-	TRBV19	TRBJ1-5	-
TGCGCCAGCAGCTTGGGGCAGGGGAGAGGTTACGAGCAGTACTTC	CASSLGQGRGYEQYF	-	TRBV5-1	TRBJ2-7	once
TGTGCCTGGAGTAAATCGACAGGGGGCTACGAGCAGTACTTC	CAWSKSTGGYEQYF	TRBD1	TRBV30	TRBJ2-7	-
TGTGCCAGCAGTTACGGGGTTGGACAGCAGACCTACGAGCAGTACTTC	CASSYGVGQQTYEQYF	-	TRBV6-6	TRBJ2-7	-
TGCGCCACTGGGACGACAGGGGCTGGGAATGGCTACACCTTC	CATGTTGAGNGYTF	TRBD1	TRBV4-1	TRBJ1-2	-
TGTGCCAGCAGCTGGCGGGGACTAGGGCAGGGTGAGCAGTTCTTC	CASSWRGLGQGEQFF	TRBD2	TRBV7-3	TRBJ2-1	-
TGTGCCAGCAGTGAGGCAGACCTGAACACTGAAGCTTTCTTT	CASSEADLNTEAFF	-	TRBV6-1	TRBJ1-1	-
TGTGCCAGCAGTTTAGGGACAGAAGAGACCCAGTACTTC	CASSLGTEETQYF	TRBD1	TRBV28	TRBJ2-5	-
TGTGCCAGCAGCCCCTCCCCCTTCTCCTACAATGAGCAGTTCTTC	CASSPSPFSYNEQFF	-	TRBV5-4	TRBJ2-1	-
TGTGCCAGCAGCTTCCGATTAGCGGGAGATGAGCAGTTCTTC	CASSFRLAGDEQFF	TRBD2	TRBV7-3	TRBJ2-1	-
TGTGCCAGCTCACCACCGATCACAGATACGCAGTATTTT	CASSPPITDTQYF	-	TRBV18	TRBJ2-3	-
TGCGCCAGCAGCGGGACAGGGGGCTGGGATCAGCCCCAGCATTTT	CASSGTGGWDQPQHF	TRBD1	TRBV10-2	TRBJ1-5	-
TGTGCCAGCAGCCAAGATCGAGTGTCAGATACGCAGTATTTT	CASSQDRVSDTQYF	-	TRBV4-2	TRBJ2-3	once
TGCGCCAGCAAAACTTCTAGCACAGATACGCAGTATTTT	CASKTSSTDTQYF	-	TRBV10-2	TRBJ2-3	-
TGCAGTGCTAGGGCGGACACTGAGCAGTTCTTC	CSARADTEQFF	-	TRBV20-1	TRBJ2-1	-
TGCAGCGTTGATATAGGGGTCCTAAACACCGGGGAGCTGTTTTTT	CSVDIGVLNTGELFF	-	TRBV29-1	TRBJ2-2	few
TGTGCCATCAGTAAGGGCCCAAAAGACCCCCAAGAGACCCAGTACTTC	CAISKGPKDPQETQYF	-	TRBV10-3	TRBJ2-5	-
TGTGCCAGCAGCGTAGCGGATCTAGCGGGAGGGCCCGGCGAGCAGTACTTC	CASSVADLAGGPGEQYF	TRBD2	TRBV9	TRBJ2-7	-
TGTGCCAGCTCCCAAGGACAGGGGGCCCTTCGCAAGGCTTCACCCCTCCACTTT	CASSQGQGALRKASPLHF	TRBD1	TRBV18	TRBJ1-6	once
TGTGCCAGCTCCGGACTAGCGGGGGGAGGATCCTACAATGAGCAGTTCTTC	CASSGLAGGGSYNEQFF	TRBD2	TRBV5-4	TRBJ2-1	-
TGTGCCAGCAGTGCCCGACAGGCCCCCTCTGGAAACACCATATATTTT	CASSARQAPSGNTIYF	-	TRBV2	TRBJ1-3	-
TGTGCCAGCAGCGCAGGGGGCGCGTCCTATAATTCACCCCTCCACTTT	CASSAGGASYNSPLHF	TRBD1	TRBV28	TRBJ1-6	-
TGTGCCAGCAGTGAAATTGTTAGCGGAGAGACCCAGTACTTC	CASSEIVSGETQYF	-	TRBV2	TRBJ2-5	once
TGTGCCAGCAGTTTACAGGGCCCAGCTAACTATGGCTACACCTTC	CASSLQGPANYGYTF	-	TRBV7-3	TRBJ1-2	-
TGTGCCAGCAGCCCATTATCAGGGACTAATGAAAAACTGTTTTTT	CASSPLSGTNEKLFF	-	TRBV14	TRBJ1-4	-
TGCAGTGCACATCAAGAGACCCAGTACTTC	CSAHQETQYF	-	TRBV20-1	TRBJ2-5	few